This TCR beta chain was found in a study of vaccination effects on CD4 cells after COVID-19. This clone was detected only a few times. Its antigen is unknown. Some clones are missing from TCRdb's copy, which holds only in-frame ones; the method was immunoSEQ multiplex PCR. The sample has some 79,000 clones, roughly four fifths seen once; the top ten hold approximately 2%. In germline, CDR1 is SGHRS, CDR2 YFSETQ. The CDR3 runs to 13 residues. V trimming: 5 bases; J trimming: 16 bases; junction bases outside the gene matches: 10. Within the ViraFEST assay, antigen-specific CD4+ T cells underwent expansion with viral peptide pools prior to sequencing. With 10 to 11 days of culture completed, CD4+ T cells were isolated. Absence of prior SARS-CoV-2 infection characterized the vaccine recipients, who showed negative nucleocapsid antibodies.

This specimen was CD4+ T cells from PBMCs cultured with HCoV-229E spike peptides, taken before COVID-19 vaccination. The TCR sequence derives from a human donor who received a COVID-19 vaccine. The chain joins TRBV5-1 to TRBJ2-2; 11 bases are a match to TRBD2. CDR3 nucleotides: TGCGCCAGCAGAGATACTAGCGGGGGACCCCAGTTTTTT. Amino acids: CASRDTSGGPQFF.